The sequence of this T cell receptor beta chain was determined in a study of T cells after yellow fever vaccination. Whole-study findings and limits: A limited proportion of clonotypes was detected within both the CD4 and CD8 compartments.

CDR1 and CDR2 (germline): SGHKS, YYEKEE (reference sequence). The V end lost 4 bases, the J end lost 13 bases, and 18 bases lay between the germline ends. The CDR3 is made up of 13 amino acids. TCRdb re-called the 5' RACE reads through MiXCR, storing one row per CDR3 protein. The sample lists 200,000 to 250,000 distinct CDR3 sequences; less than 9% were seen once. A note on this clonotype: No antigen is known for it.

This sequence was found in a man aged 25 to 40 who received the YFV17D yellow fever vaccine. This chain connects TRBV5-5 to TRBJ2-1, with D tentatively TRBD1 (6 bases). Sequences were derived from CD4+ T cells sorted from PBMCs, sampled 15 days after the yellow fever booster vaccination. The CDR3 DNA sequence: TGTGCCAGCAGCGTGAGGGGGATGTCGGGACAGTTCTTC. It encodes CASSVRGMSGQFF.